This is a list of T cell receptor beta chains from one sample in a study of shared clonotypes between healthy human individuals. TCRdb's table, derived via immunoSEQ multiplex PCR, lists solely in-frame clones and lacks some. The sample has 2 million to 2.5 million clones, approximately 93% seen once; the top ten hold 0.39%. Sequences were obtained from naive CD4+ T cells from PBMCs. These receptors were taken from a man younger than 35 in good health. Some clones in this sample may be carry-over from other donors' samples. CDR3s include the opening cysteine and the closing phenylalanine or tryptophan. The D gene is left open where the match is weak. Not all rows give a size; the values are once, few, many and, for expanded clones, a class.

J gene | clone size | V gene | D gene | CDR3 protein | CDR3 DNA
TRBJ1-2 | . | TRBV28 | . | CASRLRGHSNYGYTF | TGTGCCAGCAGGCTTCGGGGGCACTCTAACTATGGCTACACCTTC
TRBJ1-5 | . | TRBV7-8 | TRBD1 | CASSLARGQGGQPQHF | TGTGCCAGCAGCTTAGCGCGTGGACAGGGAGGGCAGCCCCAGCATTTT
TRBJ1-5 | . | TRBV10-3 | TRBD1 | CAISNEGTDQPQHF | TGTGCCATCAGTAACGAGGGGACAGATCAGCCCCAGCATTTT
TRBJ2-2 | once | TRBV5-1 | TRBD1 | CASSLGQGSGELFF | TGCGCCAGCAGCTTGGGACAGGGGTCCGGGGAGCTGTTTTTT
TRBJ2-7 | . | TRBV7-2 | . | CASIGDGVGHEQYF | TGTGCCAGCATCGGCGACGGGGTGGGGCACGAGCAGTACTTC
TRBJ2-7 | few | TRBV10-2 | . | CASSDSGTRAYEQYF | TGCGCCAGCAGTGATTCCGGGACACGGGCCTACGAGCAGTACTTC
TRBJ2-7 | . | TRBV12-1 | . | CASSFAQIRHEQYF | TGTGCCAGCAGCTTTGCACAGATCCGCCACGAGCAGTACTTC
TRBJ1-4 | . | TRBV19 | . | CASSIGTNEKLFF | TGTGCCAGTAGTATCGGAACGAACGAAAAACTGTTTTTT
TRBJ1-1 | . | TRBV28 | . | CASSRGGANTEAFF | TGTGCCAGCAGTAGGGGGGGGGCCAACACTGAAGCTTTCTTT
TRBJ2-1 | . | TRBV6-5 | . | CASSYIGYSYNEQFF | TGTGCCAGCAGTTATATAGGTTACTCCTACAATGAGCAGTTCTTC
TRBJ2-1 | . | TRBV5-1 | . | CASSSQGDYNEQFF | TGCGCCAGCAGCTCCCAAGGGGACTACAATGAGCAGTTCTTC
TRBJ2-7 | . | TRBV29-1 | . | CSVAHGIGNEQYF | TGCAGCGTTGCCCACGGGATTGGAAACGAGCAGTACTTC
TRBJ2-1 | . | TRBV11-2 | . | CASSKGSSYNEQFF | TGTGCCAGCAGCAAGGGGAGCTCCTACAATGAGCAGTTCTTC
TRBJ1-2 | . | TRBV11-2 | TRBD1 | CASSLVGPQGAYGYTF | TGTGCCAGCAGCTTAGTCGGTCCACAGGGGGCCTATGGCTACACCTTC
TRBJ2-1 | . | TRBV27 | . | CAESPRGSYSVTNEQFF | TGTGCCGAGTCTCCCAGGGGCAGCTACAGTGTCACCAATGAGCAGTTCTTC
TRBJ1-5 | . | TRBV28 | TRBD1 | CASSRGRQGVNQPQHF | TGTGCCAGCAGTAGAGGCCGACAGGGAGTGAATCAGCCCCAGCATTTT
TRBJ2-1 | . | TRBV18 | TRBD2 | CASSAGTRDNEQFF | TGTGCCAGCTCGGCCGGGACTAGAGACAATGAGCAGTTCTTC
TRBJ2-2 | once | TRBV27 | . | CASSFSRRGANTGELFF | TGTGCCAGCAGTTTTAGTCGGCGGGGCGCGAACACCGGGGAGCTGTTTTTT
TRBJ2-7 | . | TRBV7-2 | . | CASSTSGWYEQYF | TGTGCCAGCAGTACGTCAGGGTGGTACGAGCAGTACTTC
TRBJ1-5 | . | TRBV7-2 | . | CASSLASEGTPQHF | TGTGCCAGCAGCTTAGCGAGTGAGGGTACGCCCCAGCATTTT
TRBJ2-2 | . | TRBV11-2 | . | CASSATAGARSTGELFF | TGTGCCAGCAGCGCAACCGCCGGGGCGCGGAGCACCGGGGAGCTGTTTTTT
TRBJ2-2 | . | TRBV5-1 | TRBD1 | CASSLAGQENTGELFF | TGCGCCAGCAGCTTGGCCGGACAGGAGAACACCGGGGAGCTGTTTTTT
TRBJ1-2 | . | TRBV18 | . | CASSPPSLQHYGYTF | TGTGCCAGCTCACCACCGAGTTTGCAGCACTATGGCTACACCTTC
TRBJ2-3 | . | TRBV7-3 | . | CASSLNPTTDTQYF | TGTGCCAGCAGCTTAAATCCGACCACAGATACGCAGTATTTT
TRBJ1-1 | . | TRBV10-3 | . | CAISSKDSMNTEAFF | TGTGCCATCAGTTCCAAGGACAGTATGAACACTGAAGCTTTCTTT
TRBJ2-5 | . | TRBV5-1 | TRBD2 | CASSLAMASGKLQYF | TGCGCCAGCAGCTTGGCCATGGCTAGCGGGAAGCTGCAGTACTTC
TRBJ2-1 | once | TRBV5-4 | TRBD1 | CASSVGTGGRNEQFF | TGTGCCAGCAGCGTCGGGACAGGGGGCCGCAATGAGCAGTTCTTC
TRBJ2-3 | . | TRBV6-1 | TRBD2 | CASSWAGTSGDTQYF | TGTGCCAGCAGCTGGGCCGGGACTAGCGGAGATACGCAGTATTTT
TRBJ1-1 | . | TRBV5-6 | . | CASINAVDPWGGTEAFF | TGTGCCAGCATCAACGCAGTGGATCCTTGGGGGGGCACTGAAGCTTTCTTT
TRBJ2-7 | . | TRBV20-1 | . | CSAVSGYKQYF | TGCAGTGCCGTGTCGGGGTACAAGCAGTACTTC
TRBJ2-5 | . | TRBV5-1 | . | CASSLAGLQETQYF | TGCGCCAGCAGCTTGGCAGGCCTACAAGAGACCCAGTACTTC
TRBJ1-1 | . | TRBV6-5 | TRBD1 | CASSRGQGITEAFF | TGTGCCAGCAGTCGGGGACAGGGTATCACTGAAGCTTTCTTT
TRBJ2-2 | . | TRBV27 | . | CASRRAQGWTGELFF | TGTGCCAGCAGACGAGCTCAGGGGTGGACCGGGGAGCTGTTTTTT
TRBJ2-6 | . | TRBV28 | . | CASSVLISAGANVLTF | TGTGCCAGCAGTGTCCTAATCTCGGCTGGGGCCAACGTCCTGACTTTC
TRBJ2-3 | . | TRBV5-1 | . | CASSLETISTDTQYF | TGCGCCAGCAGCTTGGAGACCATCAGCACAGATACGCAGTATTTT
TRBJ1-5 | few | TRBV5-1 | TRBD1 | CASSPGTGGSGQPQHF | TGCGCCAGCAGCCCAGGGACAGGGGGTTCAGGGCAGCCCCAGCATTTT
TRBJ2-1 | . | TRBV7-9 | . | CASSLIGRRGLNNEQFF | TGTGCCAGCAGCTTAATCGGGCGCCGTGGGTTAAACAATGAGCAGTTCTTC
TRBJ1-1 | . | TRBV7-2 | . | CASSFGGLNTEAFF | TGTGCCAGCAGCTTTGGAGGGCTGAACACTGAAGCTTTCTTT
TRBJ2-7 | once | TRBV5-1 | . | CASSFRGLQTYEQYF | TGCGCCAGCAGCTTTCGAGGACTCCAAACCTACGAGCAGTACTTC
TRBJ1-4 | . | TRBV19 | TRBD1 | CASSTGGAGEKLFF | TGTGCCAGTAGCACAGGGGGCGCAGGGGAAAAACTGTTTTTT
TRBJ1-4 | . | TRBV27 | TRBD1 | CASSLWGQGGATNEKLFF | TGTGCCAGCAGTTTATGGGGACAGGGGGGGGCAACTAATGAAAAACTGTTTTTT
TRBJ1-1 | . | TRBV6-1 | . | CASGQGTPNTEAFF | TGTGCCAGCGGGCAAGGGACACCGAACACTGAAGCTTTCTTT
TRBJ1-2 | . | TRBV6-5 | . | CASSYSLRTSYTF | TGTGCCAGCAGTTACTCCCTCCGGACGTCCTACACCTTC
TRBJ2-5 | . | TRBV14 | . | CASSQAVQETQYF | TGTGCCAGCAGCCAAGCGGTTCAAGAGACCCAGTACTTC
TRBJ2-3 | . | TRBV18 | . | CASSEGRGTDTQYF | TGTGCCAGCTCGGAAGGACGGGGCACAGATACGCAGTATTTT
TRBJ2-1 | . | TRBV2 | . | CASSEGLYEQFF | TGTGCCAGCAGTGAAGGACTTTATGAGCAGTTCTTC
TRBJ1-1 | . | TRBV10-3 | . | CAISKGDTEAFF | TGTGCCATCAGTAAGGGGGACACTGAAGCTTTCTTT
TRBJ2-2 | . | TRBV11-2 | . | CASSYRASTGELFF | TGTGCCAGCAGCTACAGGGCGAGCACCGGGGAGCTGTTTTTT
TRBJ2-7 | . | TRBV20-1 | . | CGAANSYEQYF | TGCGGAGCGGCCAACTCCTACGAGCAGTACTTC
TRBJ1-2 | once | TRBV5-1 | . | CASSLVDPLYGYTF | TGCGCCAGCAGCTTGGTGGATCCCTTATATGGCTACACCTTC
TRBJ1-1 | . | TRBV5-4 | TRBD1 | CASSLDRGEAFF | TGTGCCAGCAGCCTCGACAGGGGAGAAGCTTTCTTT
TRBJ2-7 | . | TRBV7-2 | TRBD2 | CASSYPLAGGYEQYF | TGTGCCAGCAGCTACCCACTAGCGGGAGGTTACGAGCAGTACTTC
TRBJ2-1 | . | TRBV30 | . | CAWSVLPSVGGFF | TGTGCCTGGAGTGTACTCCCTAGCGTGGGGGGGTTCTTC